What follows are 17 T cell receptor beta chains derived from one specimen sequenced in a study of Graves' ophthalmopathy and Graves' hyperthyroidism. Amplified material comprised TCR beta CDR3 regions derived from RNA transcripts. Second-round multiplex PCR came after first-round RT-PCR with HTBI primers. TCRdb processed the multiplex PCR reads anew with MiXCR; each CDR3 protein has one entry. The table lists over a million distinct CDR3 sequences, 36% of them singletons. The sample comprised peripheral blood or thyroid tissue (not recorded which). All receptors come from an adult man with Graves' hyperthyroidism.

This clonotype has a single count. The V and J genes are TRBV6-2 or TRBV6-3 and TRBJ2-7, with a tentative D call TRBD2 (5 bases). Trimming cost V 2 bases and J 5 bases, with 16 bases left between them. The CDR3 consists of 15 residues. Germline CDR1 reads MNHEY; CDR2 reads SVGEGT. The DNA of the CDR3 is TGTGCCAGCAGTTACGGGCGCCTCGCGGGCCACGAGCAGTACTTC. This gives the protein CASSYGRLAGHEQYF.

This chain uses TRBV4-1 with TRBJ2-5, with TRBD1 matching 7 bases. The junction had 7 bases not matched to a gene; V was cut back by 3 bases and J by 3 bases. Looked up from germline, CDR1 is MGHRA and CDR2 is YSYEKL. The CDR3 runs to 15 residues. CDR3 sequence reads: CASSHSPGTEETQYF. In DNA form, the CDR3 reads TGCGCCAGCAGCCATTCCCCGGGGACAGAAGAGACCCAGTACTTC.

This clonotype was seen many times. The chain employs TRBV7-9 and TRBJ2-5; 11 bases agree with TRBD2. Unmatched junction bases numbered 2, after V lost 5 bases and J lost 3 bases. This CDR3 has 14 amino acids. Germline V gene sequence: CDR1 SEHNR, CDR2 FQNEAQ (reference sequence). The DNA for the CDR3 is TGTGCCAGCAGCCTACTAGCGGGAGAAGAGACCCAGTACTTC. Its translation: CASSLLAGEETQYF. Drawing the rest from reference TRBV7-9 and TRBJ2-5, the complete variable domain is DTGVSQNPRHKITKRGQNVTFRCDPISEHNRLYWYRQTLGQGPEFLTYFQNEAQLEKSRLLSDRFSAERPKGSFSTLEIQRTEQGDSAMYLCASSLLAGEETQYFGPGTRLLVL.

The CDR3 reads CASRSAGGAEQYF. The CDR3 coding sequence is TGTGCCAGCAGATCAGCGGGAGGGGCAGAGCAGTACTTC. The rearrangement uses TRBV2 and TRBJ2-7; TRBD2 agrees at 10 bases. Germline lookup yields CDR1 SNHLY and CDR2 FYNNEI. The CDR3 is 13 residues long. V dropped 6 bases and J dropped 7; count of bases not matched to a gene: 6.

The gene calls are TRBV12-3 or TRBV12-4 and TRBJ1-5, with D hard to call. The CDR3 totals 16 residues. The germline V and J ends were trimmed by 1 base and 4 bases, with 14 bases remaining between them. The CDR3 nucleotides read TGTGCCAGCAGTTTAGACGCAGGTTTGAGGAATCAGCCCCAGCATTTT. Residues: CASSLDAGLRNQPQHF.

The chain recombines TRBV14 with TRBJ1-4; weak D call: TRBD1 (6 bases). V shed 0 bases and J shed 5 bases, with 13 bases lying between them. The germline CDR1 and CDR2 sequences are SGHDN and FVKESK. This CDR3 region has 16 residues. CDR3: CASSQEIQGINEKLFF. The CDR3, as DNA: TGTGCCAGCAGCCAAGAGATCCAGGGGATAAATGAAAAACTGTTTTTT.

In its sample, this clonotype was seen a few times. The chain combines TRBV6-5 with TRBJ1-6, with D possibly TRBD1 on 5 matching bases. Trimming took off 2 bases at V and 5 bases at J, with 10 bases between the two ends. From germline, CDR1 is MNHEY and CDR2 SVGAGI. The CDR3 extends over 15 amino acids. The CDR3 coding sequence is TGTGCCAGCAGTTACCGAGACAGAGATAATTCACCCCTCCACTTT. It specifies CASSYRDRDNSPLHF.

This clonotype was found a few times. The chain joins TRBV9 to TRBJ1-6; 10 bases line up with TRBD1. J lost 8 bases, V lost 2 bases, and 7 bases had no gene match. Germline V lookup: CDR1 SGDLS, CDR2 YYNGEE. This CDR3 has 16 residues. CDR3 sequence reads: CASSVGQGGSDSPLHF. Here the CDR3 DNA reads TGTGCCAGCAGCGTCGGACAGGGGGGGTCGGATTCACCCCTCCACTTT.

The gene calls are TRBV10-3 and TRBJ2-7; 11 positions match TRBD2. Germline trimming cut 10 bases from V and 3 bases from J; bases unmatched to any gene: 11. This CDR3 spans 15 amino acids. Germline values: CDR1 ENHRY, CDR2 SYGVKD. The CDR3 loop reads CASSLISGGVYEQYF. CDR3 in DNA: TGTGCCAGCAGCTTAATTAGCGGGGGGGTCTACGAGCAGTACTTC.

CDR3 sequence: CSARDFITGTGELFF. The CDR3 DNA sequence: TGCAGTGCTAGAGATTTTATAACGGGCACCGGGGAGCTGTTTTTT. The V call is TRBV20-1, the J call TRBJ2-2; D is ambiguous. The ends were cut back, 0 bases at V and 4 bases at J, with 12 bases in the middle. CDR3 size: 15 residues. Germline V lookup: CDR1 DFQATT, CDR2 SNEGSKA (reference sequence).

V is TRBV6-2 or TRBV6-3 and J is TRBJ2-7; no clear D gene. Trimming shortened V by 6 bases and J by 6 bases, and 9 bases separated the two germline ends. Germline V lookup: CDR1 MNHEY, CDR2 SVGEGT. This CDR3 is 11 amino acids long. CDR3 DNA sequence: TGTGCCAGCAGCACCACCCTCGAGCAGTACTTC. Encoded protein: CASSTTLEQYF.

On this clonotype itself: A read error may produce the germline difference seen at one junction end. CDR3 residues: CASSYISGGPSSYNSPLHF. The CDR3 DNA reads as TGTGCCAGCAGTTACATATCAGGGGGCCCGAGCTCCTATAATTCACCCCTCCACTTT. The chain couples TRBV10-3 to TRBJ1-6, with TRBD1 matching 8 bases. The CDR3 is 19 amino acids. From germline, CDR1 is ENHRY and CDR2 SYGVKD.

V gene TRBV15 combines with J gene TRBJ1-2, with TRBD1 as a possible D gene (5 bases). Germline CDR1 is LNHNV and CDR2 is YYDKDF (reference sequence). CDR3 length equals 15 residues. V was trimmed by 1 base and J by 2 bases, leaving 11 bases between them. Here the CDR3 reads CATSRGGHGNYGYTF. CDR3 coding DNA: TGTGCCACCAGCAGAGGAGGACACGGAAACTATGGCTACACCTTC.

V and J are TRBV29-1 and TRBJ1-2; 10 nucleotides align to TRBD1. The trim removed 5 bases at V and 7 bases at J, leaving 10 bases unmatched. Germline V gives CDR1 SQVTM, CDR2 ANQGSEA. CDR3 size: 14 residues. CDR3 sequence: CSVPPGQGFGGYTF. The DNA for the CDR3 is TGCAGCGTTCCGCCGGGACAGGGGTTCGGTGGCTACACCTTC.

The chain carries TRBV7-9 and TRBJ2-7; 7 nucleotides line up with TRBD2. The CDR3 totals 15 residues. From germline, CDR1 is SEHNR and CDR2 FQNEAQ (reference sequence). V shed 5 bases and J 7 bases; nucleotides not matched to a gene: 14. The DNA for the CDR3 is TGTGCCAGCAGCCCGTACGCCCGAGGAGCGGGGGAGCAGTACTTC. This gives the protein CASSPYARGAGEQYF.

This clonotype appeared many times. The V and J genes are TRBV29-1 and TRBJ1-1; no firm D call. CDR3 length: 13 residues. Trimming shortened V by 5 bases and J by 0 bases, and 10 bases separated the two germline ends. In germline, CDR1 is SQVTM, CDR2 ANQGSEA. The CDR3 DNA sequence: TGCAGCGTTTCAGGAAGAATGAACACTGAAGCTTTCTTT. Amino acids: CSVSGRMNTEAFF.

A note on this clonotype: A clone one base away is much larger, so this may be a read error. The V gene is TRBV19, the J gene TRBJ2-7, with 8 bases identical to TRBD1. The CDR3 length is 16 residues. From germline, CDR1 is LNHDA and CDR2 SQIVND (reference sequence). The CDR3 region has the DNA TGTGCCAGTAGTGCCGGACAGGGCAAAGGAATCTACGAGCAGTGCTTC. Protein: CASSAGQGKGIYEQCF. Looking up the rest from reference TRBV19 and TRBJ2-7 gives the full variable domain: DGGITQSPKYLFRKEGQNVTLSCEQNLNHDAMYWYRQDPGQGLRLIYYSQIVNDFQKGDIAEGYSVSREKKESFPLTVTSAQKNPTAFYLCASSAGQGKGIYEQCFGPGTRLTVT.